A selection of T cell receptor beta chains follows, all from one sample in a study of blood T cell repertoires in COVID-19. Generated by immunoSEQ multiplex PCR, the TCRdb table keeps only in-frame clones and is missing some. The table has under 50,000 clones, 87% seen once. The sequenced material came from peripheral blood. Receptors originate from a man aged 55 to 70 with COVID-19, enrolled during active disease. Both conserved end residues are part of each CDR3. The order of the fields is clone size, D gene, V gene, J gene, CDR3 DNA, CDR3 protein. A D gene is named only where the DNA matches it firmly. The size entry is marked missing in some rows and otherwise reads once, few, many or a size class.

abundance: .
d_gene: TRBD1
v_gene: TRBV30
j_gene: TRBJ2-4
CDR3nt: TGTGCCTGGAGTGTTGGGGGACAGGGAAACATTCAGTACTTC
CDR3aa: CAWSVGGQGNIQYF

abundance: .
d_gene: .
v_gene: TRBV28
j_gene: TRBJ1-5
CDR3nt: TGTGCCAGCAGTTCAATGAGACAGGATTATCAGCCCCAGCATTTT
CDR3aa: CASSSMRQDYQPQHF

abundance: .
d_gene: .
v_gene: TRBV6-2/TRBV6-3
j_gene: TRBJ1-5
CDR3nt: TGTGCCAGCAGTTACTCGTCGGGTTCGGATTATAGCAATCAGCCCCAGCATTTT
CDR3aa: CASSYSSGSDYSNQPQHF

abundance: .
d_gene: .
v_gene: TRBV24-1
j_gene: TRBJ2-1
CDR3nt: TGTGCCACCAGAGATACAGTTGGTGTGTACAATGAGCAGTTCTTC
CDR3aa: CATRDTVGVYNEQFF

abundance: .
d_gene: TRBD1
v_gene: TRBV24-1
j_gene: TRBJ2-3
CDR3nt: TGTGCCACCAGTGGCGCCGGGACAGGGGTCAGCACAGATACGCAGTATTTT
CDR3aa: CATSGAGTGVSTDTQYF

abundance: .
d_gene: .
v_gene: TRBV28
j_gene: TRBJ1-5
CDR3nt: TGTGCCAGCAGTTTTACAGATAGCAATCAGCCCCAGCATTTT
CDR3aa: CASSFTDSNQPQHF

abundance: .
d_gene: .
v_gene: TRBV28
j_gene: TRBJ1-1
CDR3nt: TGTGCCAGCAGTTTCTCGGACAGACCCAACACTGAAGCTTTCTTT
CDR3aa: CASSFSDRPNTEAFF

abundance: .
d_gene: TRBD1
v_gene: TRBV19
j_gene: TRBJ1-4
CDR3nt: TGTGCCAGTAGTATTTCAGGGGGATCTGGTGAAAAACTGTTTTTT
CDR3aa: CASSISGGSGEKLFF

abundance: .
d_gene: TRBD2
v_gene: TRBV6-5
j_gene: TRBJ2-2
CDR3nt: TGTGCCAGCAGGGCGGGAGGGAACACCGGGGAGCTGTTTTTT
CDR3aa: CASRAGGNTGELFF

abundance: .
d_gene: .
v_gene: TRBV7-3
j_gene: TRBJ2-1
CDR3nt: TGTGCCAGCAGCTTAAATACGGGAGAAGAGCAGTTCTTC
CDR3aa: CASSLNTGEEQFF

abundance: .
d_gene: .
v_gene: TRBV6-5
j_gene: TRBJ1-4
CDR3nt: TGTGCCAGCAGTTATACCGGGACACTGCTTAATGAAAAACTGTTTTTT
CDR3aa: CASSYTGTLLNEKLFF

abundance: .
d_gene: .
v_gene: TRBV5-1
j_gene: TRBJ2-2
CDR3nt: TGCGCCAGCAGCGCGACAGGCTCTTGGTCCGGGGAGCTGTTTTTT
CDR3aa: CASSATGSWSGELFF

abundance: .
d_gene: TRBD2
v_gene: TRBV28
j_gene: TRBJ2-3
CDR3nt: TGTGCCAGCACCCCCGGACTAGCGGGAGGACGTACTAGCACAGATACGCAGTATTTT
CDR3aa: CASTPGLAGGRTSTDTQYF

abundance: .
d_gene: .
v_gene: TRBV4-2
j_gene: TRBJ2-3
CDR3nt: TGTGCCAGCAGCCGCGGAAGAAGCGGGAGCACAGATACGCAGTATTTT
CDR3aa: CASSRGRSGSTDTQYF

abundance: .
d_gene: .
v_gene: TRBV4-1
j_gene: TRBJ2-7
CDR3nt: TGCGCCAGCAGCCAAGAGCCCCCAGGGGTCCTCTACGAGCAGTACTTC
CDR3aa: CASSQEPPGVLYEQYF

abundance: once
d_gene: TRBD1
v_gene: TRBV24-1
j_gene: TRBJ2-5
CDR3nt: TGTGCCACCAGTGCCGTCCCGGGACAGGGGACGGAGACCCAGTACTTC
CDR3aa: CATSAVPGQGTETQYF

abundance: .
d_gene: .
v_gene: TRBV20-1
j_gene: TRBJ2-7
CDR3nt: TGCAGTGCTAGTAGTGGACTGTCCTACGAGCAGTACTTC
CDR3aa: CSASSGLSYEQYF

abundance: few
d_gene: TRBD2
v_gene: TRBV11-2
j_gene: TRBJ2-1
CDR3nt: TGTGCCAGCAGCTTAGATCCCGGGCGGGAGGGTTTTGAGCAGTTCTTC
CDR3aa: CASSLDPGREGFEQFF

abundance: .
d_gene: TRBD2
v_gene: TRBV3-1/TRBV3-2
j_gene: TRBJ2-7
CDR3nt: TGTGCCAGCAGCCAAGGTCACCTTTCTAGCGGGAGGGCCCGAAAACTTTACGAGCAGTACTTC
CDR3aa: CASSQGHLSSGRARKLYEQYF

abundance: .
d_gene: TRBD2
v_gene: TRBV28
j_gene: TRBJ2-7
CDR3nt: TGTGCCAGCATAGGACTAGCGGGAACCTACGAGCAGTACTTC
CDR3aa: CASIGLAGTYEQYF

abundance: .
d_gene: .
v_gene: TRBV5-4
j_gene: TRBJ2-1
CDR3nt: TGTGCCAGCAGCTTGGGGCAGCGGTCCTCCTACAATGAGCAGTTCTTC
CDR3aa: CASSLGQRSSYNEQFF

abundance: few
d_gene: .
v_gene: TRBV21-1
j_gene: TRBJ1-5
CDR3nt: TGTGCCAGCAGCAAAGTCCGCATGGGGAGGGGTAGCAATCAGCCCCAGCATTTT
CDR3aa: CASSKVRMGRGSNQPQHF

abundance: .
d_gene: .
v_gene: TRBV16
j_gene: TRBJ1-1
CDR3nt: TGTGCCAGCAGCCAATCCCCCTCCGACACTGAAGCTTTCTTT
CDR3aa: CASSQSPSDTEAFF

abundance: .
d_gene: .
v_gene: TRBV9
j_gene: TRBJ2-7
CDR3nt: TGTGCCAGCAGCGTAGGAGGGGGGACTAACTACGAGCAGTACTTC
CDR3aa: CASSVGGGTNYEQYF

abundance: .
d_gene: .
v_gene: TRBV3-1/TRBV3-2
j_gene: TRBJ1-1
CDR3nt: TGTGCCAGCAGCCAAGGGGTAGGGGCTGAAGCTTTCTTT
CDR3aa: CASSQGVGAEAFF

abundance: once
d_gene: TRBD2
v_gene: TRBV25-1
j_gene: TRBJ2-1
CDR3nt: TGTGCCAGCCGACTAGCGGGAGGCAATGAGCAGTTCTTC
CDR3aa: CASRLAGGNEQFF

abundance: few
d_gene: .
v_gene: TRBV9
j_gene: TRBJ1-2
CDR3nt: TGTGCCAGCAGCGTATTGGCAACAGGTGTGAACTATGGCTACACCTTC
CDR3aa: CASSVLATGVNYGYTF

abundance: .
d_gene: .
v_gene: TRBV3-1/TRBV3-2
j_gene: TRBJ1-5
CDR3nt: TGTGCCAGCAGCCAAGCCGCGGGAGGTCAGCCCCAGCATTTT
CDR3aa: CASSQAAGGQPQHF

abundance: .
d_gene: .
v_gene: TRBV21-1
j_gene: TRBJ2-3
CDR3nt: TGTGCCAGCATGATCGGGGGGAACGGCACAGATACGCAGTATTTT
CDR3aa: CASMIGGNGTDTQYF

abundance: .
d_gene: .
v_gene: TRBV11-2
j_gene: TRBJ2-2
CDR3nt: TGTGCCAGCAACTTGGGGCGAGCCGGGGAGCTGTTTTTT
CDR3aa: CASNLGRAGELFF

abundance: .
d_gene: TRBD1
v_gene: TRBV7-9
j_gene: TRBJ1-2
CDR3nt: TGTGCCAGCAGCCTCGGGACAGGGGGGGAACTTTATGGCTACACCTTC
CDR3aa: CASSLGTGGELYGYTF

abundance: .
d_gene: TRBD1
v_gene: TRBV19
j_gene: TRBJ2-7
CDR3nt: TGTGCCAGTAGTATAAGGACAGGGGAGTACGAGCAGTACTTC
CDR3aa: CASSIRTGEYEQYF

abundance: .
d_gene: TRBD1
v_gene: TRBV2
j_gene: TRBJ2-7
CDR3nt: TGTGCCAGCCTAGGACAGGGGCGAAGGAGCGAGCAGTACTTC
CDR3aa: CASLGQGRRSEQYF

abundance: .
d_gene: .
v_gene: TRBV10-3
j_gene: TRBJ1-1
CDR3nt: TGTGCCATCGGTTATGGGGCTGGCACTGAAGCTTTCTTT
CDR3aa: CAIGYGAGTEAFF

abundance: .
d_gene: .
v_gene: TRBV15
j_gene: TRBJ1-5
CDR3nt: TGTGCCACCAGCAGAGATAAGAGTTGGGAGCAGCCCCAGCATTTT
CDR3aa: CATSRDKSWEQPQHF

abundance: .
d_gene: .
v_gene: TRBV11-3
j_gene: TRBJ2-1
CDR3nt: TGTGCCAGCAGCTTAGCTTTCAATGAGCAGTTCTTC
CDR3aa: CASSLAFNEQFF

abundance: once
d_gene: TRBD1
v_gene: TRBV27
j_gene: TRBJ1-3
CDR3nt: TGTGCCAGCAGTCCGGACAGGGGGGCTAGAAACACCATATATTTT
CDR3aa: CASSPDRGARNTIYF

abundance: .
d_gene: .
v_gene: TRBV27
j_gene: TRBJ1-3
CDR3nt: TGTGCCAGCCGACAAGGGGGAGGGAACACCATATATTTT
CDR3aa: CASRQGGGNTIYF

abundance: .
d_gene: .
v_gene: TRBV2
j_gene: TRBJ2-1
CDR3nt: TGTGCCAGCAGTGAAGAGGCCAGGGGATACAATGAGCAGTTCTTC
CDR3aa: CASSEEARGYNEQFF

abundance: .
d_gene: .
v_gene: TRBV2
j_gene: TRBJ1-2
CDR3nt: TGTGCCAGCAGATTAGACGAGGGAGGCTACACCTTC
CDR3aa: CASRLDEGGYTF

abundance: once
d_gene: TRBD1
v_gene: TRBV19
j_gene: TRBJ2-1
CDR3nt: TGTGCCAGTAGTATACAACAGGGGATCTACAATGAGCAGTTCTTC
CDR3aa: CASSIQQGIYNEQFF

abundance: .
d_gene: .
v_gene: TRBV23-1
j_gene: TRBJ2-6
CDR3nt: TGCGCCAGTAACATATCTGGGGCCAACGTCCTGACTTTC
CDR3aa: CASNISGANVLTF

abundance: .
d_gene: .
v_gene: TRBV24-1
j_gene: TRBJ1-2
CDR3nt: TGTGCCACCAGTGATTCTGGGGGGGACAATGGCTACACCTTC
CDR3aa: CATSDSGGDNGYTF

abundance: once
d_gene: .
v_gene: TRBV18
j_gene: TRBJ1-2
CDR3nt: TGTGCCAGCTCACCCTCACGGACAAATGATGGCTACACCTTC
CDR3aa: CASSPSRTNDGYTF

abundance: .
d_gene: TRBD1
v_gene: TRBV27
j_gene: TRBJ2-7
CDR3nt: TGTGCCAGCAGATCCTCCGGGACAGGGGCGCCATACGAGCAGTACTTC
CDR3aa: CASRSSGTGAPYEQYF

abundance: once
d_gene: .
v_gene: TRBV6-5
j_gene: TRBJ1-5
CDR3nt: TGTGCCAGCATGACAGCTCAGGATCAGCCCCAGCATTTT
CDR3aa: CASMTAQDQPQHF

abundance: .
d_gene: TRBD2
v_gene: TRBV3-1/TRBV3-2
j_gene: TRBJ2-2
CDR3nt: TGTGCCAGCAGTTCTAGCGGGAACACCGGGGAGCTGTTTTTT
CDR3aa: CASSSSGNTGELFF

abundance: once
d_gene: TRBD1
v_gene: TRBV4-1
j_gene: TRBJ1-3
CDR3nt: TGCGCCAGCAGCCAAAGGGACAGGGGCAGTCCTCCGGAGGAAGGAAACACCATATATTTT
CDR3aa: CASSQRDRGSPPEEGNTIYF

abundance: once
d_gene: TRBD1
v_gene: TRBV9
j_gene: TRBJ1-2
CDR3nt: TGTGCCAGCAGCTCCAGAGGGACAGGGAATGGCTACACCTTC
CDR3aa: CASSSRGTGNGYTF